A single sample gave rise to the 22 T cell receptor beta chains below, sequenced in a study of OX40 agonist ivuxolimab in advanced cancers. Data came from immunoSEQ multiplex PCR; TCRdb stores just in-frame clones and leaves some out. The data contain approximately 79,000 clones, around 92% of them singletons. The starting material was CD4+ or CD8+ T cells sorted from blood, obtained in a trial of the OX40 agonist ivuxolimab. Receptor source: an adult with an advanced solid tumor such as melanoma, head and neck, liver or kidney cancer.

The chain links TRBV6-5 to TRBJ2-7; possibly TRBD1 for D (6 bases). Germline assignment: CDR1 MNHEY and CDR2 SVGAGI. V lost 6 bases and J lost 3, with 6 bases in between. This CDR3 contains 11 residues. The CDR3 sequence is CASRDSYEQYF. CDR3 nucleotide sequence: TGTGCCAGCAGGGACAGCTACGAGCAGTACTTC.

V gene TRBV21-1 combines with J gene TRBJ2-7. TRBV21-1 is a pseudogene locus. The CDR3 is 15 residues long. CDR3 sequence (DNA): TGTGCCAGCAGCAAAGACAAAGGCCCGGGACCCTCGGGTTACTTC. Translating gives CASSKDKGPGPSGYF.

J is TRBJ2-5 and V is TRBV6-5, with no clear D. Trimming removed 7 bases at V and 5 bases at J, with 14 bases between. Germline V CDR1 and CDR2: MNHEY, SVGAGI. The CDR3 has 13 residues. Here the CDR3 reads CASTRTVGETQYF. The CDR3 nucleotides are TGTGCCAGCACCCGGACGGTAGGGGAGACCCAGTACTTC.

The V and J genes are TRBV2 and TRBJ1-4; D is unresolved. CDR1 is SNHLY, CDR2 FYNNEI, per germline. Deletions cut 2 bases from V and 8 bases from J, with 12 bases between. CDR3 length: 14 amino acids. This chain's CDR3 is CASSERTVWEKLFF. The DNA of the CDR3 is TGTGCCAGCAGTGAAAGGACGGTTTGGGAAAAACTGTTTTTT.

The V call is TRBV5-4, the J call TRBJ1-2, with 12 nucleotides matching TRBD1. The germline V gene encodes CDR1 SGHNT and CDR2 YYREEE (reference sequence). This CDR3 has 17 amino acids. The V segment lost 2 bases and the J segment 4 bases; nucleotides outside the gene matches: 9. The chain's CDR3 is CASSFRDRGLPGYGYTF. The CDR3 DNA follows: TGTGCCAGCAGCTTCCGGGACAGGGGGCTTCCGGGCTATGGCTACACCTTC.

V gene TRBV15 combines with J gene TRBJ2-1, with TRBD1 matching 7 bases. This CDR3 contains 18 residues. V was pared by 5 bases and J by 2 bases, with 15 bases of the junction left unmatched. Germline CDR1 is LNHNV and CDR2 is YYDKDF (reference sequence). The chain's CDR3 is CATSDPGQNVEAYNEQFF. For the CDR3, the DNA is TGTGCCACCAGCGATCCGGGACAGAACGTTGAGGCCTACAATGAGCAGTTCTTC.

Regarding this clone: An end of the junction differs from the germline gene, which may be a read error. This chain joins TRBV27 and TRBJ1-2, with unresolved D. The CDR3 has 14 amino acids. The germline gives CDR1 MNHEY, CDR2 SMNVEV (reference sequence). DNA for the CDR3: TGTGCCAGCAGTTTATCAGGTCCTAATTATGGCTACACCTTC. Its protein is CASSLSGPNYGYTF.

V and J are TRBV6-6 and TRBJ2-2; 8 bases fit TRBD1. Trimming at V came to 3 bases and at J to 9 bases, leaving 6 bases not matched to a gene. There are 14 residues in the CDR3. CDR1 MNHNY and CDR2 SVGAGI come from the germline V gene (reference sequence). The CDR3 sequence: CASSYSGTGWELFF. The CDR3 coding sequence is TGTGCCAGCAGTTATTCCGGGACAGGATGGGAGCTGTTTTTT.

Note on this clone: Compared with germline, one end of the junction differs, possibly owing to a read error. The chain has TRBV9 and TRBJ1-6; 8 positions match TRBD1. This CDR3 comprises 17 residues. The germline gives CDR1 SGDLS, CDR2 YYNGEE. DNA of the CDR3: TGTGCCAGCAGCCCCGCAGGGGGCGCGGCATATAATTCACTCCTCCACTTT. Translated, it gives CASSPAGGAAYNSLLHF.

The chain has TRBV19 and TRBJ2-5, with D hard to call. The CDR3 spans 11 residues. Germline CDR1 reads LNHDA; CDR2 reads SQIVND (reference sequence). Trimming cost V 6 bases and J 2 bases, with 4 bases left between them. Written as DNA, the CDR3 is TGTGCCAGTAGCCAGCAAGAGACCCAGTACTTC. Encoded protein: CASSQQETQYF.

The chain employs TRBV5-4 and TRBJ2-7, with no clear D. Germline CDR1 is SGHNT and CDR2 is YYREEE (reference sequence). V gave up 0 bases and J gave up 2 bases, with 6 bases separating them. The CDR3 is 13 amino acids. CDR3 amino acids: CASSLEVAYEQYF. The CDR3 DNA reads TGTGCCAGCAGCTTGGAGGTCGCCTACGAGCAGTACTTC. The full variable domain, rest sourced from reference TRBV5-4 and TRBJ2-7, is ETGVTQSPTHLIKTRGQQVTLRCSSQSGHNTVSWYQQALGQGPQFIFQYYREEENGRGNFPPRFSGLQFPNYSSELNVNALELDDSALYLCASSLEVAYEQYFGPGTRLTVT.

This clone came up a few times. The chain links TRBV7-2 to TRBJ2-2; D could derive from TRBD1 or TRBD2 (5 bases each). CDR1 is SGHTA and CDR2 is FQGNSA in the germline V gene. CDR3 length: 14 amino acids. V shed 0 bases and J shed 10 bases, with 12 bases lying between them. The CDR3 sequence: CASSLAGDLEELFF. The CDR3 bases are TGTGCCAGCAGCTTAGCAGGGGACCTTGAGGAGCTGTTTTTT.

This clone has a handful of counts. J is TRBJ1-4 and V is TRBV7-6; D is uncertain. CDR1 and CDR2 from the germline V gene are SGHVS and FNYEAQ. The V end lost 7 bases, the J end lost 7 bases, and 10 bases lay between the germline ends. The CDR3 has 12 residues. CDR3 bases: TGTGCCAGCACTTCAATGAGTGAAAAACTGTTTTTT. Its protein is CASTSMSEKLFF.

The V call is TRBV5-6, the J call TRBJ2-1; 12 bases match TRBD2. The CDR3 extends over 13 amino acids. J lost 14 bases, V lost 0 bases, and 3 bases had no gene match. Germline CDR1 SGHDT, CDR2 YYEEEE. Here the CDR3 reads CASSLATSGRKFF. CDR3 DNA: TGTGCCAGCAGCTTGGCGACTAGCGGGAGAAAGTTCTTC.

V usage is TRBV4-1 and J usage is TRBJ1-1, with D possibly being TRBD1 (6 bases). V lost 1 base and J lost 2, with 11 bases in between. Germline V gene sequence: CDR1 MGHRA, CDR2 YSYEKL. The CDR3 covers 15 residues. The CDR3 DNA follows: TGCGCCAGCAGCCAAGGACAGGAGTATAACACTGAAGCTTTCTTT. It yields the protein CASSQGQEYNTEAFF.

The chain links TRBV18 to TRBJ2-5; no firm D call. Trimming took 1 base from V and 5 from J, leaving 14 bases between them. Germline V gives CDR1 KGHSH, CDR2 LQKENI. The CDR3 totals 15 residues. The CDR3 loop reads CASSPRDATRETQYF. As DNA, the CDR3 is TGTGCCAGCTCACCACGAGACGCCACTCGGGAGACCCAGTACTTC.

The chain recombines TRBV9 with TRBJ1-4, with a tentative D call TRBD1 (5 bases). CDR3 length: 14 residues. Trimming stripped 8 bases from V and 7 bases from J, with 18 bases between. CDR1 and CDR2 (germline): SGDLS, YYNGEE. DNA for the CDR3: TGTGCCAGTGCAGCGGGGGGACTAAGTGAAAAACTGTTTTTT. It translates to CASAAGGLSEKLFF.

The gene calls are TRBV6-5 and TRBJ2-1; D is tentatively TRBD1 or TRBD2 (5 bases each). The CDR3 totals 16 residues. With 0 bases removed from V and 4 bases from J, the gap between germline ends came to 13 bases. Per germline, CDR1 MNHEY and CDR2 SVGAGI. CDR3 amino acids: CASSYSMGERYNEQFF. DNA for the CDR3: TGTGCCAGCAGTTACTCGATGGGGGAACGATACAATGAGCAGTTCTTC.

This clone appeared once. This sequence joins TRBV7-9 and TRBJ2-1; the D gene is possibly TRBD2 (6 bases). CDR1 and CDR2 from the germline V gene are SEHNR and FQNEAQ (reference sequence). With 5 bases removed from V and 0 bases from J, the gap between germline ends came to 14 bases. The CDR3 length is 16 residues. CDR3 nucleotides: TGTGCCAGCAGCCCGCCGACTAGTACCTCCTACAATGAGCAGTTCTTC. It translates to CASSPPTSTSYNEQFF.

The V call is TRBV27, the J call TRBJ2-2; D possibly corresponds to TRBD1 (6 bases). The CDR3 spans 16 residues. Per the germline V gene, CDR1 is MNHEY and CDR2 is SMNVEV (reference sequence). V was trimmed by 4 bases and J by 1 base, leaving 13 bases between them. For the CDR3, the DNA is TGTGCCAGCAGTTCCGGACAGCCTTGGAACACCGGGGAGCTGTTTTTT. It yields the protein CASSSGQPWNTGELFF.

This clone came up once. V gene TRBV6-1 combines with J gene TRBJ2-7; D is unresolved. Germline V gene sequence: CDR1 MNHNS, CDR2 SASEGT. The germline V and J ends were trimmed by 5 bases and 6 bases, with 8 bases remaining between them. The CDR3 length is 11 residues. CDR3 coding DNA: TGTGCCAGCAGTTGGGGTGCCGAGCAGTACTTC. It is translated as CASSWGAEQYF.

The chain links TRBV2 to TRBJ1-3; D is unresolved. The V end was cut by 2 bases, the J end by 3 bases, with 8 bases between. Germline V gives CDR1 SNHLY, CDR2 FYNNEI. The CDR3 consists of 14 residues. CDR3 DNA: TGTGCCAGCAGTGAACCAGACCTTGGAAACACCATATATTTT. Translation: CASSEPDLGNTIYF.